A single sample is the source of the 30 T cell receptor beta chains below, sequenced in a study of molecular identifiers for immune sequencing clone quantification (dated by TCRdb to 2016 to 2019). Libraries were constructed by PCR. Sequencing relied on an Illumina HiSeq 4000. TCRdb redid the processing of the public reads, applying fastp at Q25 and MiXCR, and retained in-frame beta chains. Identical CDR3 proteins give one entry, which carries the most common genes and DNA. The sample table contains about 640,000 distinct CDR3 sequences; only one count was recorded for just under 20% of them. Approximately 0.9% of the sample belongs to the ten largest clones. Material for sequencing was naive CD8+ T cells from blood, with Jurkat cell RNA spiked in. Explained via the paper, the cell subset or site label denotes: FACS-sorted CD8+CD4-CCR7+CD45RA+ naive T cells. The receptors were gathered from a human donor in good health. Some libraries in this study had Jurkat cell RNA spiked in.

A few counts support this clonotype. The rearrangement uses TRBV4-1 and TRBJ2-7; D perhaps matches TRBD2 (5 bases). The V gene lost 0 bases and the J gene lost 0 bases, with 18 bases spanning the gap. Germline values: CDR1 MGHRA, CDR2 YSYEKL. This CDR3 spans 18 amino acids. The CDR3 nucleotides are TGCGCCAGCAGCCAAGAGGAGGTCTTATTACTTTCCTCCTACGAGCAGTACTTC. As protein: CASSQEEVLLLSSYEQYF.

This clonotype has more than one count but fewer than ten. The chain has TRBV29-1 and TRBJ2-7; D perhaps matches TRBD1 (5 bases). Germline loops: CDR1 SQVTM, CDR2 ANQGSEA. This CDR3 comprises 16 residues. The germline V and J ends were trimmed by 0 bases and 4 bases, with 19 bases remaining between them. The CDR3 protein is CSVEDFGAFGSYEQYF. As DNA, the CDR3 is TGCAGCGTTGAAGATTTTGGGGCATTCGGAAGTTACGAGCAGTACTTC.

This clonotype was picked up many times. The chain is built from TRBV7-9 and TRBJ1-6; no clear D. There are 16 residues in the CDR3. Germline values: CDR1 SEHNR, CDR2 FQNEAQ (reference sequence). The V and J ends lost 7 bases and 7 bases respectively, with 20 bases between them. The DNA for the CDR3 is TGTGCCAGCAATATAAACGCTCGGGATTCAAATTCACCCCTCCACTTT. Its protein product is CASNINARDSNSPLHF.

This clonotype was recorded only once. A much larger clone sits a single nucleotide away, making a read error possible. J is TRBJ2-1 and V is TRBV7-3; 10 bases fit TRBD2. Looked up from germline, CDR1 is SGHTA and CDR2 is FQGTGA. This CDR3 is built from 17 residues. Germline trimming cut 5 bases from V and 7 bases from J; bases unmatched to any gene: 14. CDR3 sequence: CASSLLGSSGSGNEQFF. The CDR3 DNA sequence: TGTGCCAGCAGCCTCCTCGGTTCTAGCGGGAGCGGGAATGAGCAGTTCTTC.

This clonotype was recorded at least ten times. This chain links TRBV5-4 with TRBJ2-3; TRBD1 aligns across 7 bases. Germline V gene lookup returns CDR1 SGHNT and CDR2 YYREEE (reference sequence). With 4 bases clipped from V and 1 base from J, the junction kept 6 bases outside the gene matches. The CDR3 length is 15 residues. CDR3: CASSPTGTGTDTQYF. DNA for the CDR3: TGTGCCAGCAGCCCGACCGGGACAGGCACAGATACGCAGTATTTT.

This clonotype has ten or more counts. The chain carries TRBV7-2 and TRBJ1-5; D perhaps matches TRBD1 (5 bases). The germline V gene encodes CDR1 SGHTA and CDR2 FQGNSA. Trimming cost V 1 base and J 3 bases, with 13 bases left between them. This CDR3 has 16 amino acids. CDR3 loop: CASSLEAGSTNQPQHF. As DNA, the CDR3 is TGTGCCAGCAGCTTAGAGGCAGGGTCGACCAATCAGCCCCAGCATTTT.

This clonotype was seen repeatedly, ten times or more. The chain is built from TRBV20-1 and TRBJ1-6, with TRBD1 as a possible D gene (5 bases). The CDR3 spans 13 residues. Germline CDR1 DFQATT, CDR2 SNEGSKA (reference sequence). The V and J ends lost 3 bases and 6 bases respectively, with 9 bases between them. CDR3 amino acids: CSASDRINSPLHF. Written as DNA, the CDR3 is TGCAGTGCTAGTGACAGAATTAATTCACCCCTCCACTTT.

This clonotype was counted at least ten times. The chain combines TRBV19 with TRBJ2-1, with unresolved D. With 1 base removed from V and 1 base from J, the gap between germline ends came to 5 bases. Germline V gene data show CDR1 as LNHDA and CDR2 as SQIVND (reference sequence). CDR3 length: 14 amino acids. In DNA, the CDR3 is TGTGCCAGTAGTATAGCCGGTTCCTACAATGAGCAGTTCTTC. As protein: CASSIAGSYNEQFF. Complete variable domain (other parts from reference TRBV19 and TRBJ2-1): DGGITQSPKYLFRKEGQNVTLSCEQNLNHDAMYWYRQDPGQGLRLIYYSQIVNDFQKGDIAEGYSVSREKKESFPLTVTSAQKNPTAFYLCASSIAGSYNEQFFGPGTRLTVL.

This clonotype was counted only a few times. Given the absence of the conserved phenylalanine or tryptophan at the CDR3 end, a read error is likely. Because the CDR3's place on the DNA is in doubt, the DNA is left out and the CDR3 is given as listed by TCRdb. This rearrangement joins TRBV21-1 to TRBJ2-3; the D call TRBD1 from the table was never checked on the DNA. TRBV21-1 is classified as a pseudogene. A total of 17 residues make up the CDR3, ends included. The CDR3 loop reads CASSSCGGDESTDTQYL.

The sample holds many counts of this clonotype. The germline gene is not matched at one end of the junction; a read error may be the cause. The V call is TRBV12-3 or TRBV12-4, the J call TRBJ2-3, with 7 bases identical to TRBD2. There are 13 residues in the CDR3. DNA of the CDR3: TGCTCAGTGGGGAGGGGATTTGGCGATACGCAGTATTTT. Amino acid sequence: CSVGRGFGDTQYF.

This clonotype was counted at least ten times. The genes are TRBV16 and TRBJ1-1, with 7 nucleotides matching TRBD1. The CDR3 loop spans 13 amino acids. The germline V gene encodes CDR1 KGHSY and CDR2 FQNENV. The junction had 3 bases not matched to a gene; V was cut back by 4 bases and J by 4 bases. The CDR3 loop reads CASSPNRGTEAFF. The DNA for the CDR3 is TGTGCCAGCAGCCCCAACAGGGGCACTGAAGCTTTCTTT.

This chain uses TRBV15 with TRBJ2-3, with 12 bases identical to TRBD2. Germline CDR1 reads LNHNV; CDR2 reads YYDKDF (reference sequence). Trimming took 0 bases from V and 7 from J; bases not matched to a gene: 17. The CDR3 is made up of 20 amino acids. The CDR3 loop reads CATSRDGTVELAGGLNTQYF. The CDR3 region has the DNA TGTGCCACCAGCAGAGATGGGACAGTGGAACTAGCGGGAGGTTTAAATACGCAGTATTTT.

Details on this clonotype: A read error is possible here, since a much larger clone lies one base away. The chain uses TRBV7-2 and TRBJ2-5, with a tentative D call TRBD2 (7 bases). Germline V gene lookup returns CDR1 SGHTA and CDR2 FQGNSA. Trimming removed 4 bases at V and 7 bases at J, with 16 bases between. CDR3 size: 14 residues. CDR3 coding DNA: TGTGCCAGCAGCTCCGGACTAGGGGGAGTGACCCAGTACTTC. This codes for CASSSGLGGVTQYF. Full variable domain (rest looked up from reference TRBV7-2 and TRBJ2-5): GAGVSQSPSNKVTEKGKDVELRCDPISGHTALYWYRQSLGQGLEFLIYFQGNSAPDKSGLPSDRFSAERTGGSVSTLTIQRTQQEDSAVYLCASSSGLGGVTQYFGPGTRLLVL.

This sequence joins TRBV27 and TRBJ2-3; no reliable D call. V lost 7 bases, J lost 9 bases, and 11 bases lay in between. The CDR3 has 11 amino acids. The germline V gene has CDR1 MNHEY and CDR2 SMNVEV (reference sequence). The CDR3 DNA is TGTGCCAGCAAGATTGGGCACACGCAGTATTTT. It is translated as CASKIGHTQYF.

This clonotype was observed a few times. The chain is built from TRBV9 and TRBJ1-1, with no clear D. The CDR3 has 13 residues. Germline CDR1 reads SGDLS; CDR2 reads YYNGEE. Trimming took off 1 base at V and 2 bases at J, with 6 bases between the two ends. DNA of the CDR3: TGTGCCAGCAGCGTAATCAGTAACACTGAAGCTTTCTTT. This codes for CASSVISNTEAFF.

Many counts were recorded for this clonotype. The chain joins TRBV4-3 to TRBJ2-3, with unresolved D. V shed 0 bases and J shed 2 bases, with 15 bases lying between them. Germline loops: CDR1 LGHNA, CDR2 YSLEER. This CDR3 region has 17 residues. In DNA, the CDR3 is TGCGCCAGCAGCCAAGATGGCGGCTATGCCGCCACAGATACGCAGTATTTT. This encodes CASSQDGGYAATDTQYF.

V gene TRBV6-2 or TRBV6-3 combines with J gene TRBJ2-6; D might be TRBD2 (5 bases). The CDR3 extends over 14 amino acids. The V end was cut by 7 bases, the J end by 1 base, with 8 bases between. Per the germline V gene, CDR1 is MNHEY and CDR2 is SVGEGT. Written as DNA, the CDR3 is TGTGCCAGCAAGGAGGTGTCTGGGGCCAACGTCCTGACTTTC. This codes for CASKEVSGANVLTF.

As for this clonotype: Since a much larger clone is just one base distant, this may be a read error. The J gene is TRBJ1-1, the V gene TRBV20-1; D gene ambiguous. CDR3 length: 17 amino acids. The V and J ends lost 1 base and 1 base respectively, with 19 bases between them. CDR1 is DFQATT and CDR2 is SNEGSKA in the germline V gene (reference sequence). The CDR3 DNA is TGCAGTGCTAGAGTTATACCGGCCCCGACGGCGAACACTGAAGCTTTCTTT. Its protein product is CSARVIPAPTANTEAFF.

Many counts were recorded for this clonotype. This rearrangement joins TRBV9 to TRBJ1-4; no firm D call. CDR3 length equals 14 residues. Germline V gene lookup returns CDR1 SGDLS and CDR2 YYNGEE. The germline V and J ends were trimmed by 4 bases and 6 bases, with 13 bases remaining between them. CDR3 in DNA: TGTGCCAGCAGCCCCCAGAGGGTTGATGAAAAACTGTTTTTT. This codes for CASSPQRVDEKLFF.

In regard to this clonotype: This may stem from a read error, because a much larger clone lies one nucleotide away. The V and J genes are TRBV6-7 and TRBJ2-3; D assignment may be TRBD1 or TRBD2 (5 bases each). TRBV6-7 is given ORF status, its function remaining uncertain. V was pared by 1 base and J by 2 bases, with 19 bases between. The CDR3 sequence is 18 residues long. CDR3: CASSYYWAPAGTTDTQYF. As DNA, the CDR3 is TGTGCCAGCAGTTACTATTGGGCACCGGCTGGGACCACAGATACGCAGTATTTT.

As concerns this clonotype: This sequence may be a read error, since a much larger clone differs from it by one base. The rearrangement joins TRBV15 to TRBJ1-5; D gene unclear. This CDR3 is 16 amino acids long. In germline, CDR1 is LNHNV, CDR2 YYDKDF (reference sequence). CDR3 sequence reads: CATSRDMGISNRPQHF. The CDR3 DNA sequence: TGTGCCACCAGCAGAGATATGGGAATTAGCAATCGGCCCCAGCATTTT.

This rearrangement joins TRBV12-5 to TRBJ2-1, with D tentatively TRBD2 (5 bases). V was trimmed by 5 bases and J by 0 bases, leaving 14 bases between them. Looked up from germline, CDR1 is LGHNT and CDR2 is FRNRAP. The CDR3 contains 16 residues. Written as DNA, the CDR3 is TGTGCTAGTGGTCCCGGAGGTCCCTACTCCTACAATGAGCAGTTCTTC. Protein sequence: CASGPGGPYSYNEQFF.

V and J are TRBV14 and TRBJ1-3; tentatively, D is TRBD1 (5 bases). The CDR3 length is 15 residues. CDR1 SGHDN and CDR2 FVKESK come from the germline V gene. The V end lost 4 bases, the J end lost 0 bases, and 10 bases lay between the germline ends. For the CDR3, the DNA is TGTGCCAGCAGCCCCGACAGAGTCTCTGGAAACACCATATATTTT. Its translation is CASSPDRVSGNTIYF.

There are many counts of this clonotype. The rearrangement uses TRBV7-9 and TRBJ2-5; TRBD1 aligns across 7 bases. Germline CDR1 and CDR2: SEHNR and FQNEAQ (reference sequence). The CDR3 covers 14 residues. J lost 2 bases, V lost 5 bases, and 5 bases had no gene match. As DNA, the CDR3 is TGTGCCAGCAGCAAACGGACAGGTCAAGAGACCCAGTACTTC. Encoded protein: CASSKRTGQETQYF.

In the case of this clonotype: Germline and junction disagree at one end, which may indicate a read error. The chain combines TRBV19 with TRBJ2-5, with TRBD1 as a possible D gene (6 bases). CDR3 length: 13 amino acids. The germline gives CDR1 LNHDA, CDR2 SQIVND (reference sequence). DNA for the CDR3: TGTGCCAGTAGTAGTACAGGGTACGAGACCCGGTACTTC. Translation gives CASSSTGYETRYF.

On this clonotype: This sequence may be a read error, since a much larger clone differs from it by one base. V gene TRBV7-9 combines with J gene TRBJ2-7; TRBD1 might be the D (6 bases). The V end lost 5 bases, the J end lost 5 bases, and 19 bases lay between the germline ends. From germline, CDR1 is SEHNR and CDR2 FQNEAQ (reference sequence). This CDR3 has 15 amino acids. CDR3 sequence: CASSLGDTHPHEQYF. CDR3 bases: TGTGCCAGCAGCCTGGGGGACACTCACCCCCACGAGCAGTACTTC.

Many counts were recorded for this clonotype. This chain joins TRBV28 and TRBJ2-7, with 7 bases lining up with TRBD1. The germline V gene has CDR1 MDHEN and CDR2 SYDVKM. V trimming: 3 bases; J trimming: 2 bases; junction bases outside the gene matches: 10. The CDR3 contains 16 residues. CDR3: CASSFSDRENPYEQYF. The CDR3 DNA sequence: TGTGCCAGCAGTTTCTCCGACAGGGAGAACCCCTACGAGCAGTACTTC.

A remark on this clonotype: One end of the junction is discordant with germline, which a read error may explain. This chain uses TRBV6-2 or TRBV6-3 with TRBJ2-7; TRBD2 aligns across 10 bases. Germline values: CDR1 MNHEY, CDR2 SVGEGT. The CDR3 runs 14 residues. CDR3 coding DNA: TGTGCCAGCAGGCCAGCGGGGGGGCAAGTCGAGCAGCACTTC. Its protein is CASRPAGGQVEQHF.

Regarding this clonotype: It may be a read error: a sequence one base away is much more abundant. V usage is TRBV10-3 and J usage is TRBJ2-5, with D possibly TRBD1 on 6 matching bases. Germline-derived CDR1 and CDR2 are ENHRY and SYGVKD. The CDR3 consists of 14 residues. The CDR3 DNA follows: TGTGCCACCAGTGAGAGGGGGAAACAAGAGACCCAGTACTTC. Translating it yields CATSERGKQETQYF.

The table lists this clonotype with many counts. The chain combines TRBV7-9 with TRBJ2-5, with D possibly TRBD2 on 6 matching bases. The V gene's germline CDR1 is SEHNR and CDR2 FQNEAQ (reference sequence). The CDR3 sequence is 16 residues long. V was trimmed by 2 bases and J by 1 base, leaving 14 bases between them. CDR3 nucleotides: TGTGCCAGCAGCTTACGAGCGCTCGGGAGCCAAGAGACCCAGTACTTC. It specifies CASSLRALGSQETQYF.